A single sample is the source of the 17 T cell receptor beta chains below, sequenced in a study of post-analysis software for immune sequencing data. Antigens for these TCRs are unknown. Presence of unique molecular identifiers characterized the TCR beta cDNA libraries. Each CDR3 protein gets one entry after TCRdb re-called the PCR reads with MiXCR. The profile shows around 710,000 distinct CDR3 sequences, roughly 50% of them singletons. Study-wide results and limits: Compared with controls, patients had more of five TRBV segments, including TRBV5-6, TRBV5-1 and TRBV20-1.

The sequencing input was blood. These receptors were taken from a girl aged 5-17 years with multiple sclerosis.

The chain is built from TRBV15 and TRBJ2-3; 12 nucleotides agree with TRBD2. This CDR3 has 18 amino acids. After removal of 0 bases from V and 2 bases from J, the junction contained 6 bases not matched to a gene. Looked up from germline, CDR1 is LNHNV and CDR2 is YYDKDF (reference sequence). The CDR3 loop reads CATSRDLASGRATDTQYF. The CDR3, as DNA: TGTGCCACCAGCAGAGATCTGGCTAGCGGGAGGGCCACAGATACGCAGTATTTT.

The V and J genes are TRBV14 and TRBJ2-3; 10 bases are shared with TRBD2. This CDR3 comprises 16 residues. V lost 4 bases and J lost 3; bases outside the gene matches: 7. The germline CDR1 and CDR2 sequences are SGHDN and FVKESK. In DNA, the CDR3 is TGTGCCAGCAGCCCAACGCTAGCGGGAGTGACAGATACGCAGTATTTT. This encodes CASSPTLAGVTDTQYF. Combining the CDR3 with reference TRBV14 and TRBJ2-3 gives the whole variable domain EAGVTQFPSHSVIEKGQTVTLRCDPISGHDNLYWYRRVMGKEIKFLLHFVKESKQDESGMPNNRFLAERTGGTYSTLKVQPAELEDSGVYFCASSPTLAGVTDTQYFGPGTRLTVL.

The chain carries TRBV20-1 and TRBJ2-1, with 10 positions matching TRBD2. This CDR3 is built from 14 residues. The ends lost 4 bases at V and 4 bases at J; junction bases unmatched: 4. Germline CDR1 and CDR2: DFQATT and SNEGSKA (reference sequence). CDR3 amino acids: CSAMASGSYNEQFF. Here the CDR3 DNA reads TGCAGTGCTATGGCTAGCGGGAGTTACAATGAGCAGTTCTTC.

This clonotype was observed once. CDR3 in DNA: TGTGCCATCAGCCGGGACAGGGACTATGGCTACACCTTC. Protein sequence: CAISRDRDYGYTF. The chain recombines TRBV10-3 with TRBJ1-2; 9 bases map to TRBD1. The V segment lost 6 bases and the J segment 3 bases; nucleotides outside the gene matches: 2. The germline V gene has CDR1 ENHRY and CDR2 SYGVKD. The CDR3 totals 13 residues.

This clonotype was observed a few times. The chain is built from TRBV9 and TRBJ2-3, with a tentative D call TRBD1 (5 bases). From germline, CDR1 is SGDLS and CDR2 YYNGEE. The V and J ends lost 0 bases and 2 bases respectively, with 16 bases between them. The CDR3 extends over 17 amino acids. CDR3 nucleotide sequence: TGTGCCAGCAGCGTAGAAAATAATGGGGCCGACACAGATACGCAGTATTTT. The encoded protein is CASSVENNGADTDTQYF.

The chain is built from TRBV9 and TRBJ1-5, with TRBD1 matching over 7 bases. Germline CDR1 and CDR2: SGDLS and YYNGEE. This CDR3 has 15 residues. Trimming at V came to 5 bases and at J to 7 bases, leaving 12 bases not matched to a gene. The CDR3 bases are TGTGCCAGCAGTAAGACAGGGAGCACTGGCCAGCCCCAGCATTTT. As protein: CASSKTGSTGQPQHF.

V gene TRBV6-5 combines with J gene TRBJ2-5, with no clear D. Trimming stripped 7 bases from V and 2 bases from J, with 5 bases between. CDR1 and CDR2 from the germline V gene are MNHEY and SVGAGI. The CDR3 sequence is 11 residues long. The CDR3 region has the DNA TGTGCCAGCATGTGGCAAGAGACCCAGTACTTC. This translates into CASMWQETQYF.

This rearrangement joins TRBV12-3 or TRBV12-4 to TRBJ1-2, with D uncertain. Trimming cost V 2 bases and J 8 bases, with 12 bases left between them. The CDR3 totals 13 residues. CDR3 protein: CASSLTRQGGYTF. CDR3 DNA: TGTGCCAGCAGTTTAACCCGTCAAGGGGGCTACACCTTC.

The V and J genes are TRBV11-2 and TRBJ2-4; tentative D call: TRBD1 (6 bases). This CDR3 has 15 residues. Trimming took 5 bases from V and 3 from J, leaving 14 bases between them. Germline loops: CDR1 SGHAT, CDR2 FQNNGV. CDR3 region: CASSQVKGVKNIQYF. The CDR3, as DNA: TGTGCCAGCAGCCAAGTAAAGGGGGTCAAAAACATTCAGTACTTC.

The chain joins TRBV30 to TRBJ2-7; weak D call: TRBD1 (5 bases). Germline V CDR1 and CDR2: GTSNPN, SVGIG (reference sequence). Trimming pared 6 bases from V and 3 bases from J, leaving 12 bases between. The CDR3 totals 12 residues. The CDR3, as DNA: TGTGCCTGCTCACAGGCCGACTACGAGCAGTACTTC. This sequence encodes CACSQADYEQYF.

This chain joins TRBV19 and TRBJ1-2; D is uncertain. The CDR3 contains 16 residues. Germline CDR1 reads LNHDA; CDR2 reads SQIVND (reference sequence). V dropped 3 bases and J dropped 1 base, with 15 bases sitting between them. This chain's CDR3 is CASSMEPAAHNYGYTF. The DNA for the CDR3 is TGTGCCAGTAGTATGGAACCGGCCGCCCATAACTATGGCTACACCTTC.

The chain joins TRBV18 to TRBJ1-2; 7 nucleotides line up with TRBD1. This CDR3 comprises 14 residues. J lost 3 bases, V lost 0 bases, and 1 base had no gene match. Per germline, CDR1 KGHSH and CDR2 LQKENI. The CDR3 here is CASSPPGGYYGYTF. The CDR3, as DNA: TGTGCCAGCTCACCACCAGGGGGCTACTATGGCTACACCTTC. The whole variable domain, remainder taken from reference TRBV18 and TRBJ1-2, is NAGVMQNPRHLVRRRGQEARLRCSPMKGHSHVYWYRQLPEEGLKFMVYLQKENIIDESGMPKERFSAEFPKEGPSILRIQQVVRGDSAAYFCASSPPGGYYGYTFGSGTRLTVV.

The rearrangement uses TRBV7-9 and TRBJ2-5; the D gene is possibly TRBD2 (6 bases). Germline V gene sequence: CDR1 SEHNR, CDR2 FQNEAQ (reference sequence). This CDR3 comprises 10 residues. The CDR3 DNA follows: TGTGTCACGGGAGACCAGACCCAGTACTTC. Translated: CVTGDQTQYF.

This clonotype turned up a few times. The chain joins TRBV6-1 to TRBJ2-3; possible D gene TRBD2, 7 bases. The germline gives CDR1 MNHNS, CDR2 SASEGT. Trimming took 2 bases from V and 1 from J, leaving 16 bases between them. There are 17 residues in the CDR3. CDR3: CASSEWRGGGGTDTQYF. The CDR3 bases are TGTGCCAGCAGTGAATGGAGGGGGGGAGGAGGCACAGATACGCAGTATTTT.

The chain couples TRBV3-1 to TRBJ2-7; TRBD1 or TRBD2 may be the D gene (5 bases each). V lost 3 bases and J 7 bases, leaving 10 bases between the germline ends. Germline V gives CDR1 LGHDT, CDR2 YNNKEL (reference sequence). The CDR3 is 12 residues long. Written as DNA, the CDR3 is TGTGCCAGCAGCCAGGGGCGGAGGGAGCAGTACTTC. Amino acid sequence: CASSQGRREQYF.

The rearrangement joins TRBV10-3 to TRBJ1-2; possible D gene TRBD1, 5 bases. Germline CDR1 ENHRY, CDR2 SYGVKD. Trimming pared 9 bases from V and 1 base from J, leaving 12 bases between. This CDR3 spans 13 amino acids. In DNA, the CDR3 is TGTGCCATTATAGGGGACCTTAACTATGGCTACACCTTC. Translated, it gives CAIIGDLNYGYTF.

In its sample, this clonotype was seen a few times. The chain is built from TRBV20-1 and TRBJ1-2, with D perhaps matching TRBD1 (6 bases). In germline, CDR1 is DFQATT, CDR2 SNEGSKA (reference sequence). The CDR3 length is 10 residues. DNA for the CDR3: TGCAGCTTTACAGGGAATGGCTACACCTTC. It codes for CSFTGNGYTF.